This TCR beta chain was recorded in a study of T cell responses to AZD1222 COVID-19 vaccine. The study's findings and limits: The peak T cell response came first, and repertoires were sampled only after it.

This CDR3 has 14 residues. Per the germline V gene, CDR1 is KGHSH and CDR2 is LQKENI. The junction had 2 bases not matched to a gene; V was cut back by 6 bases and J by 0 bases. This table comes from immunoSEQ multiplex PCR, and its TCRdb copy is limited to in-frame clones, with some not included. The data contain about 120,000 clones, 88% of them singletons. On this clone itself: Its target is not known.

The sample here was peripheral blood, taken on day 0 of AZD1222 vaccination. The source is an adult in good health. This rearrangement joins TRBV18 to TRBJ2-7; 10 bases are shared with TRBD2. The CDR3 is CASSRTSGSYEQYF. The DNA of the CDR3 is TGTGCCAGCTCTCGGACTAGCGGCTCCTACGAGCAGTACTTC.